A single T cell receptor (beta chain) is shown here with its context. What it recognizes is unknown. These data belong to a study of response to subunit inactivated influenza vaccine. Via MiXCR, TCRdb re-called the RT-PCR reads, giving one row per CDR3 protein. Here the sample spans under 950,000 distinct CDR3 sequences, approximately 21% being singletons. The V end lost 5 bases, the J end lost 1 base, and 14 bases lay between the germline ends. This CDR3 is 15 amino acids long. Study results and caveats: A suggestion made by the authors is that each seasonal influenza vaccination recruits few new T cells.

The material was PBMCs from blood, obtained less than 6 days after vaccination. The TCR was taken from a man aged 50 or older who received an inactivated influenza vaccine. This chain connects TRBV12-3 or TRBV12-4 to TRBJ1-1; possibly TRBD1 for D (5 bases). CDR3 in DNA: TGTGCCAGCAGTGATTTTTCCCAGGGGAACACTGAAGCTTTCTTT. Protein: CASSDFSQGNTEAFF.